This T cell receptor (beta chain) emerged from a study of spatial heterogeneity in lung cancer. Whole-study context: Correlation of TCR transcript counts in tumor regions with a T cell module score from matched bulk RNA-seq was strong. Study-level findings and limits: Intratumoral expanded alpha and beta TCR counts were found to track tumor mutation counts. Alpha and beta chain coverage of tumor T cells was estimated at about 7% and 13%, respectively.

Every TCR cDNA molecule bore a unique molecular identifier. TCRdb reprocessed the 5' RACE reads via MiXCR and lists one record per CDR3 protein. This sample has about 23,000 distinct CDR3 sequences; 4.5% to 5% occur once, and the top ten carry roughly 9.6%. Described time point: sample taken at primary tumor resection. Comments on this clonotype: The antigen remains undetermined. A read error may account for a junction end that differs from germline.

Germline V gives CDR1 MNHEY, CDR2 SVGAGI. The CDR3 extends over 14 amino acids. This chain links TRBV6-5 with TRBJ2-1; tentatively, D is TRBD1 or TRBD2 (6 bases each). The receptor was derived from a male donor with early-stage non-small cell lung cancer. The source was lung tumor tissue, collected at surgery. The CDR3 coding sequence is TGTGCCAGCAGTTACGGGGGGCAGGTGAATGAGCAGCTCTTC. Its protein is CASSYGGQVNEQLF.